The 5 T cell receptor beta chains below all came from one sample that was sequenced in a study of T cell repertoires in cytomegalovirus infection. Using its own MiXCR run on the reads, TCRdb lists one record per CDR3 protein. The sample lists 200,000 to 300,000 distinct CDR3 sequences; approximately 13% were seen once. Sequences were obtained from PBMCs. The receptors come from a human donor in good health (CMV status not recorded). Some clones in this sample may be carry-over from other donors' samples.

This chain uses TRBV28 with TRBJ1-6; TRBD1 matches 11 bases. V dropped 10 bases and J dropped 10; count of bases not matched to a gene: 12. The CDR3 is 15 residues long. CDR1 and CDR2 (germline): MDHEN, SYDVKM. The DNA for the CDR3 is TGTGCCACCTTTGCTTCCGGGACAGGGGGATCACCCCTCCACTTT. Translation: CATFASGTGGSPLHF.

The chain has TRBV28 and TRBJ2-3, with D uncertain. V was shortened by 6 bases and J by 1 base, with 11 bases between the two germline ends. CDR3 size: 14 residues. Germline V CDR1 and CDR2: MDHEN, SYDVKM. The CDR3 DNA sequence: TGTGCCAGCAGAAACGGACCCCGCACAGATACGCAGTATTTT. Amino acids: CASRNGPRTDTQYF.

This clonotype was seen many times. The chain couples TRBV7-4 to TRBJ2-7, with D hard to call. CDR1 and CDR2 (germline): SGHVT, SQSDAQ. V was clipped by 5 bases and J by 5 bases, with 22 bases between them. The CDR3 sequence is 16 residues long. In nucleotides, the CDR3 is TGTGCCAGCAGCGACGACTCCGGACCCTTAGGTCACGAGCAGTACTTC. This sequence encodes CASSDDSGPLGHEQYF.

Ten or more counts support this clonotype. This chain connects TRBV5-4 to TRBJ2-7; D gene unclear. Germline CDR1 SGHNT, CDR2 YYREEE (reference sequence). The CDR3 has 14 residues. Deletions cut 4 bases from V and 2 bases from J, with 13 bases between. The CDR3 DNA reads TGTGCCAGCAGCCACAATCGCGGTCCCTACGAGCAGTACTTC. Protein sequence: CASSHNRGPYEQYF.

This clonotype was counted only a few times. The genes are TRBV6-2 or TRBV6-3 and TRBJ1-1; D gene ambiguous. Trimming removed 5 bases at V and 1 base at J, with 11 bases between. The CDR3 is made up of 14 amino acids. Germline lookup yields CDR1 MNHEY and CDR2 SVGEGT. The CDR3 DNA follows: TGTGCCAGCAGTCGAAACGAGAGGAACACTGAAGCTTTCTTT. Protein product: CASSRNERNTEAFF.